One and the same sample provided the 13 T cell receptor beta chains below, sequenced in a study of neurological immune-mediated disorders. TCRdb reprocessed the 5' RACE reads with MiXCR, giving one entry per CDR3 protein. Of under 70,000 distinct CDR3 sequences listed, under 3.5% are singletons. Sequencing was carried out using PBMCs. The receptors derive from a woman aged 55-69 years with multiple sclerosis.

This clonotype was seen repeatedly, ten times or more. The J gene is TRBJ2-7, the V gene TRBV7-9, with D perhaps given as TRBD1 or TRBD2 (7 bases each). Trimming cost V 2 bases and J 6 bases, with 17 bases left between them. The CDR3 runs 15 residues. Looked up from germline, CDR1 is SEHNR and CDR2 is FQNEAQ (reference sequence). The CDR3 nucleotides read TGTGCCAGCAGCTTAACTCAGGGCAGGGGGGGCGAGCAGTACTTC. This codes for CASSLTQGRGGEQYF.

This clonotype was recorded at least ten times. The chain has TRBV5-1 and TRBJ2-3; D is uncertain. CDR1 and CDR2 from the germline V gene are SGHRS and YFSETQ. This CDR3 has 12 residues. V lost 4 bases and J lost 3, with 6 bases in between. For the CDR3, the DNA is TGCGCCAGCAGCCCCCCTACAGATACGCAGTATTTT. Its translation: CASSPPTDTQYF.

This clonotype was picked up a small number of times. The V call is TRBV7-9, the J call TRBJ1-2; the D is unclear. The CDR3 extends over 14 amino acids. Trimming shortened V by 4 bases and J by 8 bases, and 17 bases separated the two germline ends. Germline CDR1 reads SEHNR; CDR2 reads FQNEAQ (reference sequence). The CDR3 sequence is CASSSRDGYGGYTF. CDR3 DNA sequence: TGTGCCAGCAGCTCGAGGGATGGGTATGGCGGCTACACCTTC.

This clonotype was counted ten times or more. The rearrangement links TRBV20-1 to TRBJ1-1, with D hard to call. Germline V gene sequence: CDR1 DFQATT, CDR2 SNEGSKA (reference sequence). The CDR3 spans 16 residues. The V end lost 1 base, the J end lost 7 bases, and 22 bases lay between the germline ends. The DNA for the CDR3 is TGCAGTGCTAGAGTCCGGATACGGGGATTGCTCGGTGAAGCTTTCTTT. Amino acids: CSARVRIRGLLGEAFF.

This clonotype has ten or more counts. The chain's CDR3 is CSAQSTGRGTEAFF. CDR3 sequence (DNA): TGCAGTGCCCAATCCACAGGGAGGGGGACTGAAGCTTTCTTT. The chain employs TRBV20-1 and TRBJ1-1, with D perhaps matching TRBD1 (6 bases). The CDR3 length is 14 residues. Germline CDR1 and CDR2: DFQATT and SNEGSKA (reference sequence). The ends were cut back, 6 bases at V and 5 bases at J, with 19 bases in the middle.

In this sample, this clonotype turned up many times. This rearrangement joins TRBV20-1 to TRBJ2-5; D perhaps matches TRBD2 (6 bases). Germline values: CDR1 DFQATT, CDR2 SNEGSKA (reference sequence). The CDR3 covers 16 residues. V lost 0 bases, J lost 1 base, and 15 bases lay in between. CDR3: CSARDLFRGTQETQYF. CDR3 bases: TGCAGTGCTAGAGATCTATTCCGGGGGACCCAAGAGACCCAGTACTTC.

This clonotype was seen many times. This chain uses TRBV20-1 with TRBJ2-1, with D perhaps being TRBD1 or TRBD2 (5 bases each). V lost 5 bases to trimming and J lost 4 bases, with 15 bases between them. The CDR3 loop spans 14 amino acids. Germline V gene sequence: CDR1 DFQATT, CDR2 SNEGSKA (reference sequence). The CDR3 loop reads CSAQAPGRYNEQFF. Written as DNA, the CDR3 is TGCAGTGCTCAGGCTCCGGGACGATACAATGAGCAGTTCTTC.

The chain carries TRBV28 and TRBJ2-2; D is unresolved. Germline CDR1 and CDR2: MDHEN and SYDVKM. Between the trimmed V and J ends, which lost 5 bases and 0 bases, there was a span of 4 bases. The CDR3 is 13 residues long. The CDR3 coding sequence is TGTGCCAGCAGTATATCGAACACCGGGGAGCTGTTTTTT. Amino acid sequence: CASSISNTGELFF.

This clonotype has a count of ten or more. V usage is TRBV12-3 or TRBV12-4 and J usage is TRBJ2-7, with 8 bases matching TRBD1. The CDR3 loop spans 16 amino acids. V lost 4 bases and J lost 5; bases outside the gene matches: 13. This CDR3 is CASSSPAGTGGNEQYF. DNA for the CDR3: TGTGCCAGCAGTTCACCCGCCGGGACAGGTGGTAACGAGCAGTACTTC.

This clonotype came up many times. J is TRBJ2-1 and V is TRBV4-1; 10 bases align to TRBD2. The junction had 15 bases not matched to a gene; V was cut back by 4 bases and J by 6 bases. This CDR3 has 18 amino acids. Germline V gene data show CDR1 as MGHRA and CDR2 as YSYEKL. CDR3 sequence: CASSPQTLAGVRGNEQFF. The CDR3 nucleotides read TGCGCCAGCAGCCCCCAAACCCTAGCGGGGGTGCGCGGCAATGAGCAGTTCTTC.

This clonotype was recorded at least ten times. The V gene is TRBV25-1, the J gene TRBJ2-7, with 11 bases matching TRBD2. Germline lookup yields CDR1 MGHDK and CDR2 SYGVNS. This CDR3 is built from 13 residues. V trimming: 10 bases; J trimming: 0 bases; junction bases outside the gene matches: 2. Written as DNA, the CDR3 is TGTGCCACAGGGACTAGCGGCTCCTACGAGCAGTACTTC. Its protein is CATGTSGSYEQYF.

Regarding this clonotype: Being one base from a much bigger clone, this may be a read error. This chain links TRBV10-3 with TRBJ2-7, with TRBD1 identical over 8 bases. Germline lookup yields CDR1 ENHRY and CDR2 SYGVKD. V shed 10 bases and J 1 base; nucleotides not matched to a gene: 3. The CDR3 has 12 residues. Here the CDR3 DNA reads TGTGCCACCGGGGACAGGTCCTACGAGCAGTACTTC. Translation gives CATGDRSYEQYF.

This clonotype was counted at least ten times. The chain links TRBV5-6 to TRBJ1-1; tentative D call: TRBD1 (6 bases). V dropped 3 bases and J dropped 0 bases, with 15 bases sitting between them. The CDR3 loop spans 16 amino acids. CDR1 and CDR2 from the germline V gene are SGHDT and YYEEEE. The CDR3 DNA is TGTGCCAGCAGCTCCCTGGACAGACCAATGAACACTGAAGCTTTCTTT. Translation: CASSSLDRPMNTEAFF.